This T cell receptor (beta chain) was found in a study of blood T cell repertoires in COVID-19. Study information: Spain, Italy and the United States supplied samples that represented acute and convalescent COVID-19. The analysed material was cDNA or gDNA that came from T cells, B-cell-depleted T cells, or PBMCs.

In the authors' methods: Researchers report that nucleated cell counts were estimated from reference gene primer amplification. TCRdb keeps only in-frame clones here, not all; method: immunoSEQ multiplex PCR. The V and J calls and clone size come from that table; D and trimming were worked out from the DNA. The sample shows 35,000 to 45,000 clones, about 85% of them seen only once. The CDR3 has 17 residues. After removal of 4 bases from V and 0 bases from J, the junction contained 8 bases not matched to a gene. Germline-derived CDR1 and CDR2 are SEHNR and FQNEAQ (reference sequence). The sequence was collected from a woman of 80 years or more with acute or convalescent COVID-19. This chain connects TRBV7-9 to TRBJ2-1; 8 nucleotides align to TRBD2. The sample consisted of peripheral blood. The CDR3 region has the DNA TGTGCCAGCAGCTCCTTGGCGGGAGGAAGCTCCTACAATGAGCAGTTCTTC. Translation: CASSSLAGGSSYNEQFF.